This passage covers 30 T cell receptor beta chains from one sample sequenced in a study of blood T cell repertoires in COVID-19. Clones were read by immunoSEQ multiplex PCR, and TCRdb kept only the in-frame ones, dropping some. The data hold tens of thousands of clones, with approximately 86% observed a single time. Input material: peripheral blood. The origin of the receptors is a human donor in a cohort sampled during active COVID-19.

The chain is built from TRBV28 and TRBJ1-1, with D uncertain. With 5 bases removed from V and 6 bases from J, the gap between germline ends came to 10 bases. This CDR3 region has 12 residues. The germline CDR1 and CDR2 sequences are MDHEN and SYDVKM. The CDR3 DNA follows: TGTGCCAGCAGTCCACAGATTCCTGAAGCTTTCTTT. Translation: CASSPQIPEAFF.

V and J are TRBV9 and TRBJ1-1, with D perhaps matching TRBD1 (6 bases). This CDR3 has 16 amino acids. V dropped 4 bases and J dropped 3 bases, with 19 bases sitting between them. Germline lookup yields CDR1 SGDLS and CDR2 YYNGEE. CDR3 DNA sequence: TGTGCCAGCAGCCTTAGTCGGGGGGCGGTGGACACTGAAGCTTTCTTT. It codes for CASSLSRGAVDTEAFF.

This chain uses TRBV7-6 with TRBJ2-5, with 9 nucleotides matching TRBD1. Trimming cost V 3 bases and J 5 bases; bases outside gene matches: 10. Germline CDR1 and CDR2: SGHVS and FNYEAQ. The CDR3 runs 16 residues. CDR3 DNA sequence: TGTGCCAGCAGCTTGGGGGACAGGGAAAGGAGGGAGACCCAGTACTTC. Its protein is CASSLGDRERRETQYF.

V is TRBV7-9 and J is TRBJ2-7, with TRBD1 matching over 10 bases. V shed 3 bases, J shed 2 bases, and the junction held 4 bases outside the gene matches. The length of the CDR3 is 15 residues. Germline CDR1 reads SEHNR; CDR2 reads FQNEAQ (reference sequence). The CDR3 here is CASSFSGTGAYEQYF. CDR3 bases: TGTGCCAGCAGCTTTTCCGGGACAGGGGCCTACGAGCAGTACTTC.

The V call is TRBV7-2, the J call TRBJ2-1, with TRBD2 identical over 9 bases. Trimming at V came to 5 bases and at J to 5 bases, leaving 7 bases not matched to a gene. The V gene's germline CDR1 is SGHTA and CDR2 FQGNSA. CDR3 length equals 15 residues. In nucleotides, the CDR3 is TGTGCCAGCAGCGTGGGACTAGCTATCAACAATGAGCAGTTCTTC. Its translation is CASSVGLAINNEQFF.

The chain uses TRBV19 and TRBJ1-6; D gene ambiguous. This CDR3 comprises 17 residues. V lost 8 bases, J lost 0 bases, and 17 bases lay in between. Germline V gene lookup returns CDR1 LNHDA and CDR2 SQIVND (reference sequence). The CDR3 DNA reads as TGTGCCAGTTCGAGGTTACCTCGGGACTCCTATAATTCACCCCTCCACTTT. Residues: CASSRLPRDSYNSPLHF.

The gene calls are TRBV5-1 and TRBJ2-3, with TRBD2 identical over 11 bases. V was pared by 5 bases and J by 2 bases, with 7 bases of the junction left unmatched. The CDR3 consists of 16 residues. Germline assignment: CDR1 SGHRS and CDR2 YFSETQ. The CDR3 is CASSRTSGRITDTQYF. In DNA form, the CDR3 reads TGCGCCAGCAGTCGGACTAGCGGGCGGATCACAGATACGCAGTATTTT.

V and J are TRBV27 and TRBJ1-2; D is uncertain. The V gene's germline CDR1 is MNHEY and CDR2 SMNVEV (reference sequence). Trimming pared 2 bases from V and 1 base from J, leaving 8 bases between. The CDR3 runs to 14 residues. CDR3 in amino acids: CASSLRRDNYGYTF. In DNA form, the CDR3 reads TGTGCCAGCAGTTTAAGGAGAGATAACTATGGCTACACCTTC.

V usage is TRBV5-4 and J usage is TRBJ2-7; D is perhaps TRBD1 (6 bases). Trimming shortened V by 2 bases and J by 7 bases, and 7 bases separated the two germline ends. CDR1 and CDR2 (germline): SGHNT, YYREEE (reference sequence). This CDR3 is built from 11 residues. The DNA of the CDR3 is TGTGCCAGCAGCTTTACAGGGGAGCAGTACTTC. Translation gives CASSFTGEQYF.

The CDR3 bases are TGCGCCAGCAGCCAAGTCCTTCTAGCGGCACAAGTCTACGAGCAGTACTTC. Translated, it gives CASSQVLLAAQVYEQYF. V is TRBV4-1 and J is TRBJ2-7; TRBD2 aligns across 7 bases. The CDR3 length is 17 residues. Unmatched junction bases numbered 12, after V lost 1 base and J lost 3 bases. Germline loops: CDR1 MGHRA, CDR2 YSYEKL.

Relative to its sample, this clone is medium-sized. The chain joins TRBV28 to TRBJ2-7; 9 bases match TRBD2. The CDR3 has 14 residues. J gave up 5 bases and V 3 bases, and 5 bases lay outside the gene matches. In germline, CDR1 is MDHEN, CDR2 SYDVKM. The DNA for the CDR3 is TGTGCCAGCAGTTTGATAGCGGGAGACCACGAGCAGTACTTC. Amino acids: CASSLIAGDHEQYF.

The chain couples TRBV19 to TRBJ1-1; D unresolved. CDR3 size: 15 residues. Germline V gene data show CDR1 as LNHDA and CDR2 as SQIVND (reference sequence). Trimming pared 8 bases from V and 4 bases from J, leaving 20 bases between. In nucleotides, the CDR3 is TGTGCCAGTTACCCGGGAGGGAGGACGGGCACTGAAGCTTTCTTT. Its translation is CASYPGGRTGTEAFF.

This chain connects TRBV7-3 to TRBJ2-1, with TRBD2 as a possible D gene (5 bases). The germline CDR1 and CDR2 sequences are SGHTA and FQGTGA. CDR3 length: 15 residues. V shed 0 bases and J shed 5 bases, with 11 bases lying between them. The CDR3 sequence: CASSLTPAENNEQFF. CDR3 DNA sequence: TGTGCCAGCAGCTTAACGCCAGCGGAGAACAATGAGCAGTTCTTC.

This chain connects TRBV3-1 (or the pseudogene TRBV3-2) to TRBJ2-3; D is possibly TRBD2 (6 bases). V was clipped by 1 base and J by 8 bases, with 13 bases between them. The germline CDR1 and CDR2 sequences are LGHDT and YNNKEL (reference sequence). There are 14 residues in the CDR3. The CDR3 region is CASSQVRGVVTQYF. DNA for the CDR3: TGTGCCAGCAGCCAAGTTCGCGGGGTAGTTACGCAGTATTTT.

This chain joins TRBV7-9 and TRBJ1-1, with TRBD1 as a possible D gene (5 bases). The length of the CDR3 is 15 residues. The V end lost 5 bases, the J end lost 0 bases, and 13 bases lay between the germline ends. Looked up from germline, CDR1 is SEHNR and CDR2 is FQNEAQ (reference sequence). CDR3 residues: CASSAQVSLNTEAFF. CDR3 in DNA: TGTGCCAGCAGCGCACAGGTCAGTTTGAACACTGAAGCTTTCTTT.

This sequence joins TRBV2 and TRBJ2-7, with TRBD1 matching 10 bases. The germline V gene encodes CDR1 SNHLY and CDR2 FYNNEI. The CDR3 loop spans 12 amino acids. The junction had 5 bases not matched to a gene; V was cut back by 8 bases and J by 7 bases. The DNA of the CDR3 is TGTGCCAGCCGGACAGGGGGGTGGGAGCAGTACTTC. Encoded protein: CASRTGGWEQYF.

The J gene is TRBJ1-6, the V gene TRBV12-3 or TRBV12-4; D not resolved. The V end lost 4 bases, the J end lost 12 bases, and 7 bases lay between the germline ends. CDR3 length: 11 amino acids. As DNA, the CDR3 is TGTGCCAGCAGTTATCGGGGACCCCTCCACTTT. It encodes CASSYRGPLHF.

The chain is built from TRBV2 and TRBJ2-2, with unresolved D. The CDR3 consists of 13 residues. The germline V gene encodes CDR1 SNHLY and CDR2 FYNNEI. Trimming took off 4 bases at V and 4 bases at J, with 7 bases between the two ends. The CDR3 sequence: CASSGDSTGELFF. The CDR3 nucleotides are TGTGCCAGCAGTGGCGATTCCACCGGGGAGCTGTTTTTT.

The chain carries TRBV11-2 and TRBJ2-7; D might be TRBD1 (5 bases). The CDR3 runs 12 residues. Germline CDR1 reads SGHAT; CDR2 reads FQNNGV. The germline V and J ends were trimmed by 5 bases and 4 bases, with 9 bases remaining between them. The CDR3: CASSPQGYEQYF. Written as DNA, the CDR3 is TGTGCCAGCAGCCCCCAGGGTTACGAGCAGTACTTC.

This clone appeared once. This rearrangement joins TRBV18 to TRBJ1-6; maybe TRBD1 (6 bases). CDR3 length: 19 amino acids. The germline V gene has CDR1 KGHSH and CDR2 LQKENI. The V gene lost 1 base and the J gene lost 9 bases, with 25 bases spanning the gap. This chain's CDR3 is CASSPLTGSAGGLGSPLHF. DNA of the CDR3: TGTGCCAGCTCACCACTGACAGGCTCGGCGGGCGGCTTAGGTTCACCCCTCCACTTT.

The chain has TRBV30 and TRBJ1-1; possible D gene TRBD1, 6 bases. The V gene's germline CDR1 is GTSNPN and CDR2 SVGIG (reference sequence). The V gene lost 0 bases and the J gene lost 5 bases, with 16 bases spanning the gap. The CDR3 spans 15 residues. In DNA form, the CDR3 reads TGTGCCTGGAGTGTCCCGATACCAGGGGAAACTGAAGCTTTCTTT. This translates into CAWSVPIPGETEAFF.

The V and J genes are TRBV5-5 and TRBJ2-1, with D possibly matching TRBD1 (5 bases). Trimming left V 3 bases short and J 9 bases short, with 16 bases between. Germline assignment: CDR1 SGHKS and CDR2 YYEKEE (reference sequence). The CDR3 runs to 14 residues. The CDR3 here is CASSYQWRTFEQFF. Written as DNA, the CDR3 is TGTGCCAGCAGCTACCAATGGCGGACATTTGAGCAGTTCTTC.

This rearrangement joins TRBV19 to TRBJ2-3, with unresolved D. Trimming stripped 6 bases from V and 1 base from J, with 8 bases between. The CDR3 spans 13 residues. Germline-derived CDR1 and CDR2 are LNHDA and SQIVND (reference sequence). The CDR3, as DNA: TGTGCCAGTAGCCTATTTGGCACAGATACGCAGTATTTT. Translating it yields CASSLFGTDTQYF.

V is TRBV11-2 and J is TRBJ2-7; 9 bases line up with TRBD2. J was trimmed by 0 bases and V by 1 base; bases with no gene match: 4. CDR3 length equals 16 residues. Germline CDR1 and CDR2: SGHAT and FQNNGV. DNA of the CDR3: TGTGCCAGCAGCTTAGTTCCTAGCGGGGTCTCCTACGAGCAGTACTTC. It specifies CASSLVPSGVSYEQYF.

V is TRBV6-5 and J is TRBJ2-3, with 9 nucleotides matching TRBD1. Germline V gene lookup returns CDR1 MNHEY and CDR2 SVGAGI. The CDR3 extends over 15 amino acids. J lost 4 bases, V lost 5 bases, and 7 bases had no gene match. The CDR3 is CASSPGQGMADTQYF. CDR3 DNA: TGTGCCAGCAGTCCTGGACAGGGGATGGCAGATACGCAGTATTTT.

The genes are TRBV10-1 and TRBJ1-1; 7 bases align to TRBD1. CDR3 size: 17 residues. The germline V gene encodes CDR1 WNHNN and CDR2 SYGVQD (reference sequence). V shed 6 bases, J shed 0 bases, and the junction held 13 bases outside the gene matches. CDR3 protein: CASRQGGQTKMNTEAFF. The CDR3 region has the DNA TGCGCCAGCAGACAAGGGGGACAGACGAAAATGAACACTGAAGCTTTCTTT.

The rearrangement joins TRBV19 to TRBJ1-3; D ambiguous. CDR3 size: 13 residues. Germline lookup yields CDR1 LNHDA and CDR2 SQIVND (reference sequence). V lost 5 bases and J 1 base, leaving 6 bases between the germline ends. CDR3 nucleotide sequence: TGTGCCAGTAGTTTGCGGTCTGGAAACACCATATATTTT. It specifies CASSLRSGNTIYF. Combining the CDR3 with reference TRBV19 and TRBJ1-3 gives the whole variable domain DGGITQSPKYLFRKEGQNVTLSCEQNLNHDAMYWYRQDPGQGLRLIYYSQIVNDFQKGDIAEGYSVSREKKESFPLTVTSAQKNPTAFYLCASSLRSGNTIYFGEGSWLTVV.

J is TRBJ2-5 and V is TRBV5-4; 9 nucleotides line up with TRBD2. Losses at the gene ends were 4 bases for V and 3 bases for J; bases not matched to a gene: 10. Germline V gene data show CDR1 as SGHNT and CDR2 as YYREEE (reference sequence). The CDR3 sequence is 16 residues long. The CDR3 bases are TGTGCCAGCAGCCCCCGGGGTAGCGGGAGTAAAGAGACCCAGTACTTC. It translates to CASSPRGSGSKETQYF.

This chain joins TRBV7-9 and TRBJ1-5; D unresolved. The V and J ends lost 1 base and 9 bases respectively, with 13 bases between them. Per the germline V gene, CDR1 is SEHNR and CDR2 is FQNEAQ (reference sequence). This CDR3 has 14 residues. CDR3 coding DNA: TGTGCCAGCAGCTTAGATTCGGGTGCTGGGCCCCAGCATTTT. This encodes CASSLDSGAGPQHF.

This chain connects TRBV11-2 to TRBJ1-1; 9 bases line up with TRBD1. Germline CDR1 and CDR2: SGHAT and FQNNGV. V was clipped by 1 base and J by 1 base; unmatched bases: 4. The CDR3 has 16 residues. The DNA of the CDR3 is TGTGCCAGCAGCTTAGGAGGACAGGGGCAGAACACTGAAGCTTTCTTT. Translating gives CASSLGGQGQNTEAFF. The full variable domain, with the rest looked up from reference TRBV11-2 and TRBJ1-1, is EAGVAQSPRYKIIEKRQSVAFWCNPISGHATLYWYQQILGQGPKLLIQFQNNGVVDDSQLPKDRFSAERLKGVDSTLKIQPAKLEDSAVYLCASSLGGQGQNTEAFFGQGTRLTVV.